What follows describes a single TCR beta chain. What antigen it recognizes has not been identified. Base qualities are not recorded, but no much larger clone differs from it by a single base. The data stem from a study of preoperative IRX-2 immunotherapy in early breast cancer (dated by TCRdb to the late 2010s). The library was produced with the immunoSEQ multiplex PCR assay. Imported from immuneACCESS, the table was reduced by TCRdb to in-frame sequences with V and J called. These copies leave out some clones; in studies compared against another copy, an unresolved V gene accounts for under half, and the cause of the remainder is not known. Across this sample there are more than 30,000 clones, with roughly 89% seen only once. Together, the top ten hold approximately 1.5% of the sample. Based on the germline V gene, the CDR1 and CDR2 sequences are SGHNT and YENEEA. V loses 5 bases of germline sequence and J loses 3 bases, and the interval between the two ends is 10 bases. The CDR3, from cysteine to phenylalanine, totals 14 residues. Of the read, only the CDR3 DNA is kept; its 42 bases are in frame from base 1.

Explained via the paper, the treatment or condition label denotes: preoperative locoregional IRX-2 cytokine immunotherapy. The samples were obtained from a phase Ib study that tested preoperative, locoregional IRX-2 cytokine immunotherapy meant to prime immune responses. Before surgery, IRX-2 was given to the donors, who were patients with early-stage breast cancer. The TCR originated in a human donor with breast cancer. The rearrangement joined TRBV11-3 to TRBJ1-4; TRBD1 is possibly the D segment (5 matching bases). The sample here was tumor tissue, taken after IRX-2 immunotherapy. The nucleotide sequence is TGTGCCAGCAGCCAGGGCAACCCTAATGAAAAACTGTTTTTT. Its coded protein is CASSQGNPNEKLFF.